Shown below are 5 T cell receptor beta chains from a single sample sequenced in a study of cytomegalovirus exposure and HLA in healthy donors. Use of 60 Vbeta and 13 Jbeta primers characterized the PCR. The data were produced by immunoSEQ multiplex PCR, yet TCRdb's version contains in-frame clones alone and is incomplete. Of 150,000 or so clones in the sample, approximately 80% were seen once. Sequences were obtained from PBMCs. The receptors stem from a male donor in good health and CMV-seropositive.

Turning to this clone: One end of the junction fails to match germline, which may point to a read error. The V gene is TRBV7-9, the J gene TRBJ2-7; a weak D match, TRBD2 (6 bases). The V gene's germline CDR1 is SEHNR and CDR2 FQNEAQ (reference sequence). The length of the CDR3 is 14 residues. The CDR3 nucleotides are TGTTCCAGCAGCTCGGGACTTATCGACTACGAGCAGTACTTC. Encoded protein: CSSSSGLIDYEQYF.

Worth noting for this clone: An end of the junction differs from the germline gene, which may be a read error. The V call is TRBV4-1, the J call TRBJ2-4; a possible D gene is TRBD1 (5 bases). The CDR3 runs to 17 residues. CDR1 MGHRA and CDR2 YSYEKL come from the germline V gene. In DNA form, the CDR3 reads TGCGCCAGCAGCCAAGGGAGAGTGGGAAGGGGCAAAAACAGTCAGTACTTC. Protein: CASSQGRVGRGKNSQYF.

The gene calls are TRBV7-2 and TRBJ2-5, with D possibly being TRBD2 (6 bases). The CDR3 loop spans 12 amino acids. From germline, CDR1 is SGHTA and CDR2 FQGNSA. V was cut by 8 bases and J by 5 bases, with 12 bases left in between. CDR3 loop: CASLARGETQYF. The CDR3 DNA sequence: TGTGCCAGCCTAGCGAGGGGTGAGACCCAGTACTTC.

V gene TRBV5-1 combines with J gene TRBJ2-3; 7 nucleotides align to TRBD1. V lost 4 bases to trimming and J lost 0 bases; unmatched junction nucleotides: 8. There are 16 residues in the CDR3. Looked up from germline, CDR1 is SGHRS and CDR2 is YFSETQ. The CDR3 protein is CASSTGQSLSTDTQYF. CDR3 nucleotides: TGCGCCAGCAGCACGGGACAGTCTTTAAGCACAGATACGCAGTATTTT.

The rearrangement joins TRBV13 to TRBJ2-2; 7 positions match TRBD2. V shed 0 bases and J 3 bases; nucleotides not matched to a gene: 4. There are 16 residues in the CDR3. CDR1 PRHDT and CDR2 FYEKMQ come from the germline V gene (reference sequence). CDR3 residues: CASSLGGGFHTGELFF. DNA of the CDR3: TGTGCCAGCAGCTTAGGCGGGGGGTTCCACACCGGGGAGCTGTTTTTT.